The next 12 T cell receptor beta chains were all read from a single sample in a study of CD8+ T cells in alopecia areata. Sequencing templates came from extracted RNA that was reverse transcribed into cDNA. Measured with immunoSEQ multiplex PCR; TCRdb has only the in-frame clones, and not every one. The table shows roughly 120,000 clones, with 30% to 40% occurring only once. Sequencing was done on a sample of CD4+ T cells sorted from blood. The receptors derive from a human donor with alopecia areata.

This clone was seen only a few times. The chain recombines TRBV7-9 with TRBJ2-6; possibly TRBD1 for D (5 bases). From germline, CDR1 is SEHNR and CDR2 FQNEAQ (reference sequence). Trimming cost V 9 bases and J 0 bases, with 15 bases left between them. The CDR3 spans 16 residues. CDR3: CARPQGGSSGANVLTF. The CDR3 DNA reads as TGTGCCAGACCTCAGGGCGGAAGCTCTGGGGCCAACGTCCTGACTTTC.

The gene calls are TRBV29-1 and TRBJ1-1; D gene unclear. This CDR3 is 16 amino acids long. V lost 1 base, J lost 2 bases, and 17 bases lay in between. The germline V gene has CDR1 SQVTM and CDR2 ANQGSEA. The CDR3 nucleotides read TGCAGCGTTGAAGGAGAGATTACCCGGGGAAACACTGAAGCTTTCTTT. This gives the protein CSVEGEITRGNTEAFF.

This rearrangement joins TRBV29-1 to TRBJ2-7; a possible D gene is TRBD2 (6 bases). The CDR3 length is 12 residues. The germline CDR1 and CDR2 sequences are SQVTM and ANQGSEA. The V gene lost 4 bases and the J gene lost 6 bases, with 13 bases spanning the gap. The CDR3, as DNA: TGCAGCGTTGGGGGGTTAGCGGTCGAGCAGTACTTC. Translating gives CSVGGLAVEQYF.

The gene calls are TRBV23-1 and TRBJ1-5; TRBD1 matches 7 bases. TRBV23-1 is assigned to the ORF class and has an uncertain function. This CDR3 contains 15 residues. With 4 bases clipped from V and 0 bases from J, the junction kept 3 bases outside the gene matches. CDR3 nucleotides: TGCGCCAGCAGTCCAGACAGGGCTAGCAATCAGCCCCAGCATTTT. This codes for CASSPDRASNQPQHF.

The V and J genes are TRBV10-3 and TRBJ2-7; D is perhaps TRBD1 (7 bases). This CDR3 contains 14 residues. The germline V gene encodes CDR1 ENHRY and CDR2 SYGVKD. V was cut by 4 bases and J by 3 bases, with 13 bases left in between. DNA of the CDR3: TGTGCCATCAGTGGAGCCCAGGGGGGCTACGAGCAGTACTTC. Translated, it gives CAISGAQGGYEQYF.

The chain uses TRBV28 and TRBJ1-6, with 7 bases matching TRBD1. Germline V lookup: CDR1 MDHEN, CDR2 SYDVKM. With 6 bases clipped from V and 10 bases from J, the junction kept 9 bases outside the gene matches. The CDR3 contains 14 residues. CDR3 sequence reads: CASRPDRARSPLHF. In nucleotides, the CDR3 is TGTGCCAGCAGGCCCGACAGGGCGCGGTCACCCCTCCACTTT.

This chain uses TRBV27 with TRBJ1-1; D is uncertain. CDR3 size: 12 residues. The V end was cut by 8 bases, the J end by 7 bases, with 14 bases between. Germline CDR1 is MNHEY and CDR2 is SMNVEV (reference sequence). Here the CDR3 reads CASRLSDGEAFF. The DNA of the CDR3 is TGTGCCAGCCGTCTTTCGGACGGTGAAGCTTTCTTT.

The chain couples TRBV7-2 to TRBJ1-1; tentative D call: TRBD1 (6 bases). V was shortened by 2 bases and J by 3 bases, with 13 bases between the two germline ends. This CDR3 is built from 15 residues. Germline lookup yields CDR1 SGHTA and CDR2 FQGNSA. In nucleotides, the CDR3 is TGTGCCAGCAGCTTACGATACAGGGTCGACACTGAAGCTTTCTTT. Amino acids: CASSLRYRVDTEAFF. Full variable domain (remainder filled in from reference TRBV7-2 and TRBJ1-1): GAGVSQSPSNKVTEKGKDVELRCDPISGHTALYWYRQSLGQGLEFLIYFQGNSAPDKSGLPSDRFSAERTGGSVSTLTIQRTQQEDSAVYLCASSLRYRVDTEAFFGQGTRLTVV.

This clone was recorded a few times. The CDR3 loop reads CASTLYGGGAETQYF. Written as DNA, the CDR3 is TGTGCCAGCACCCTCTACGGGGGTGGTGCGGAGACCCAGTACTTC. The chain has TRBV25-1 and TRBJ2-5; D perhaps matches TRBD2 (6 bases). From germline, CDR1 is MGHDK and CDR2 SYGVNS. The CDR3 is made up of 15 amino acids. V lost 7 bases to trimming and J lost 5 bases, with 20 bases between them.

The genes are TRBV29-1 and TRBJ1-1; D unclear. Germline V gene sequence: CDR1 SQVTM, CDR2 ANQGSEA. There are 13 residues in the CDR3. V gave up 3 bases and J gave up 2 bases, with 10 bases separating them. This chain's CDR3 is CSVELALNTEAFF. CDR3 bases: TGCAGCGTTGAGCTCGCCCTAAACACTGAAGCTTTCTTT.

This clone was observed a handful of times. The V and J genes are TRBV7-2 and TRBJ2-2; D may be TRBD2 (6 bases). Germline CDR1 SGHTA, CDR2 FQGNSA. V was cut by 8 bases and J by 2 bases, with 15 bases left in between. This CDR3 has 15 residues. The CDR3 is CASPGGLSNTGELFF. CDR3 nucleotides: TGTGCCAGCCCCGGAGGGCTCTCCAACACCGGGGAGCTGTTTTTT. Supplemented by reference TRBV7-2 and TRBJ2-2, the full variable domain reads GAGVSQSPSNKVTEKGKDVELRCDPISGHTALYWYRQSLGQGLEFLIYFQGNSAPDKSGLPSDRFSAERTGGSVSTLTIQRTQQEDSAVYLCASPGGLSNTGELFFGEGSRLTVL.

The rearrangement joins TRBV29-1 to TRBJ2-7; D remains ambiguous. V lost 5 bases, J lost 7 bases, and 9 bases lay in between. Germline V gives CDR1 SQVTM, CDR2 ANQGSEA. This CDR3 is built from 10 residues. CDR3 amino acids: CSVTVGEQYF. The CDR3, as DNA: TGCAGCGTTACTGTGGGTGAGCAGTACTTC.